This TCR beta chain originates from a study of blood T cell repertoires in COVID-19. Study in general: COVID-19 samples, acute and convalescent, were from the United States, Italy and Spain.

Followed longitudinally, the Seattle patients had been enrolled during active infection. Method: immunoSEQ multiplex PCR; TCRdb's copy keeps in-frame clones and lacks some. The table lists tens of thousands of clones, about two thirds of them singletons, with more than 4% in the top ten. V was clipped by 2 bases and J by 8 bases; unmatched bases: 3. The CDR3 sequence is 14 residues long. Germline loops: CDR1 SGHTA, CDR2 FQGNSA. The J gene is TRBJ2-1, the V gene TRBV7-2, with 10 bases that match TRBD2. The specimen was peripheral blood. The receptor was isolated from a woman aged 65 to 85 with COVID-19, enrolled during active disease. This chain's CDR3 is CASSLQRGGHEQFF. CDR3 DNA sequence: TGTGCCAGCAGCTTACAGCGGGGGGGACATGAGCAGTTCTTC.